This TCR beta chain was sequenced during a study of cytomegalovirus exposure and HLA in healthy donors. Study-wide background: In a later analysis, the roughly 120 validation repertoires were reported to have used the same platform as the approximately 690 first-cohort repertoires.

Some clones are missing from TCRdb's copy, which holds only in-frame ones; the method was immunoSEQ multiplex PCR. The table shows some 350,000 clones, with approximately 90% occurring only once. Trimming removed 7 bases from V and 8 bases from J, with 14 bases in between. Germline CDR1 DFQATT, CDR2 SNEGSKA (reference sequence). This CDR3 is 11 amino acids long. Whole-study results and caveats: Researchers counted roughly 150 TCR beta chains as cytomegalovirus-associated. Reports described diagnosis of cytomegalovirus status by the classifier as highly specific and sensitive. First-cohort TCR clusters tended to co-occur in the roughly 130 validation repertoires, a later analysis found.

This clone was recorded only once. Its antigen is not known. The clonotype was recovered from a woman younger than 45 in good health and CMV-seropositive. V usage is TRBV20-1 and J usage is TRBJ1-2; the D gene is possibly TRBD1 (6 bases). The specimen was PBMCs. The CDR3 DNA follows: TGCAGTGTGGATGGGCAGGGGGGCTACACCTTC. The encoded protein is CSVDGQGGYTF.